The subject of this entry is one T cell receptor beta chain. Germline assignment: CDR1 SGHRS and CDR2 YFSETQ. V lost 0 bases to trimming and J lost 12 bases; unmatched junction nucleotides: 10. The CDR3 totals 14 residues. This record belongs to a study of blood T cell repertoires in COVID-19. In the study overall: In each case, the material was cDNA or gDNA derived from T cells, B-cell-depleted T cells, or PBMCs.

Generated by immunoSEQ multiplex PCR, the TCRdb table keeps only in-frame clones and is missing some. The sample carries tens of thousands of clones, more than 80% recorded once. This TCR was recovered from a man aged 60 to 75 with COVID-19, enrolled during active disease. The material sequenced was peripheral blood. This sequence joins TRBV5-1 and TRBJ2-7, with TRBD2 matching 9 bases. The CDR3 reads CASSLVAGAAGWYF. CDR3 bases: TGCGCCAGCAGCTTGGTAGCGGGAGCCGCCGGGTGGTACTTC.